Given below is one TCR beta chain in context. Its antigen is not identified. This entry belongs to a study of beta chain features in type 1 diabetes. The whole isolated RNA underwent reverse transcription, so sequencing captured expressed TCRB transcripts. Generated by immunoSEQ multiplex PCR, the TCRdb table keeps only in-frame clones and is missing some. This table has almost 350,000 clones, approximately 9.9% appearing once. The CDR3 has 17 residues. Germline V gene data show CDR1 as SGHRS and CDR2 as YFSETQ. The ends lost 4 bases at V and 0 bases at J; junction bases unmatched: 9. Study conclusions and caveats: All four CD4+ subsets from Type 1 diabetes patients carried moderately but significantly shorter TCRB CDR3s.

The rearrangement joins TRBV5-1 to TRBJ2-1; the match to TRBD1 covers 8 bases. The sequencing sample was made of central memory CD4+ T cells from blood. The receptor's source is a man younger than 45 with type 1 diabetes. The CDR3: CASSQAPGTGSYNEQFF. CDR3 nucleotide sequence: TGCGCCAGCAGCCAAGCCCCCGGGACAGGCTCCTACAATGAGCAGTTCTTC.